These T cell receptor beta chains were read from a single sample in a study of cytomegalovirus exposure and HLA in healthy donors. Assay: immunoSEQ multiplex PCR; the TCRdb copy retains only in-frame clones and omits some. The table lists some 120,000 clones, around 70% of them singletons, with approximately 2.1% in the top ten. Sequencing was done on a sample of PBMCs. Receptors were obtained from a woman in her forties in good health and CMV-seropositive. Each CDR3 is given with its conserved first and last residue. Fields, in order: CDR3 protein, CDR3 DNA, V gene, J gene, clone size, D gene. A D gene is named only where the DNA matches it firmly. Clone size is stated in some rows and not others, as once, few, many or a class when expanded.

CASSVSRGQNSPLHF,TGTGCCAGCAGCGTGTCCAGGGGGCAAAATTCACCCCTCCACTTT,TRBV7-2,TRBJ1-6,.,TRBD1
CASSPTQGTGANVLTF,TGCGCCAGCAGCCCTACACAGGGAACTGGGGCCAACGTCCTGACTTTC,TRBV5-4,TRBJ2-6,.,.
CAWSVPREGGYSNQPQHF,TGTGCCTGGAGTGTACCAAGGGAAGGGGGTTATAGCAATCAGCCCCAGCATTTT,TRBV30,TRBJ1-5,.,.
CASSQVDRDQPQHF,TGTGCCAGCAGCCAAGTTGACAGGGATCAGCCCCAGCATTTT,TRBV4-2,TRBJ1-5,.,TRBD1
CASSQEWDRGHTQPQHF,TGCGCCAGCAGCCAAGAATGGGACAGGGGGCATACTCAGCCCCAGCATTTT,TRBV4-3,TRBJ1-5,once,TRBD1
CASSQDSSGANVLTF,TGCGCCAGCAGCCAAGACAGCTCTGGGGCCAACGTCCTGACTTTC,TRBV4-3,TRBJ2-6,.,.
CASSSSPAQAGLLNNEQFF,TGTGCCAGCAGTTCCTCTCCCGCCCAAGCAGGGCTATTAAACAATGAGCAGTTCTTC,TRBV6-4,TRBJ2-1,.,.
CASSGTVEGSYGYTF,TGTGCCAGCAGCGGCACAGTGGAGGGGAGCTATGGCTACACCTTC,TRBV9,TRBJ1-2,.,.
CASSLETGTNQPQHF,TGCGCCAGCAGCTTGGAGACAGGGACCAATCAGCCCCAGCATTTT,TRBV5-1,TRBJ1-5,.,TRBD1
CASRQGSYSNQPQHF,TGTGCCAGCCGACAGGGCAGTTATAGCAATCAGCCCCAGCATTTT,TRBV27,TRBJ1-5,.,TRBD1
CASRITTGANTGELFF,TGTGCCAGCAGAATTACGACAGGGGCGAACACCGGGGAGCTGTTTTTT,TRBV28,TRBJ2-2,.,TRBD1
CASSADRDNNQFF,TGTGCCAGCAGTGCGGACAGGGATAATAATCAGTTCTTC,TRBV2,TRBJ2-1,.,TRBD1
CASRTRDRTQETQYF,TGTGCCAGCAGGACCCGGGACAGGACCCAAGAGACCCAGTACTTC,TRBV18,TRBJ2-5,.,TRBD1
CATSRGGGSYEQYF,TGTGCCACCAGCAGAGGTGGGGGCAGTTACGAGCAGTACTTC,TRBV15,TRBJ2-7,few,.
CASSLPGGNTEAFF,TGTGCCAGCAGCTTGCCGGGAGGGAACACTGAAGCTTTCTTT,TRBV5-6,TRBJ1-1,.,.
CASSSGTSGGALETQYF,TGTGCCAGCTCCTCCGGGACTAGCGGGGGGGCCCTAGAGACCCAGTACTTC,TRBV9,TRBJ2-5,.,TRBD2
CASSGGTGAGEQYF,TGCGCCAGCAGCGGCGGGACAGGGGCGGGCGAGCAGTACTTC,TRBV5-1,TRBJ2-7,few,TRBD1
CSVRGNEQFF,TGCAGCGTTCGAGGGAATGAGCAGTTCTTC,TRBV29-1,TRBJ2-1,.,.
CASSLEGAGIGEAFF,TGCGCCAGCAGCTTGGAAGGTGCCGGGATTGGTGAAGCTTTCTTT,TRBV5-1,TRBJ1-1,few,.
CASSSGTGGRYEQFF,TGTGCCAGCAGCTCCGGGACAGGGGGCCGGTATGAGCAGTTCTTC,TRBV7-2,TRBJ2-1,.,TRBD1
CASSGSIVLGGNTIYF,TGTGCCAGCAGCGGTAGCATAGTGTTAGGAGGAAACACCATATATTTT,TRBV9,TRBJ1-3,.,.
CSVVGGTSNYEQYF,TGCAGCGTTGTTGGGGGCACATCAAACTACGAGCAGTACTTC,TRBV29-1,TRBJ2-7,.,.
CASSVRQGGYYEQYF,TGTGCCAGCAGCGTACGACAGGGCGGCTACTACGAGCAGTACTTC,TRBV7-9,TRBJ2-7,.,TRBD1
CASSPRPRQPQHF,TGTGCCAGCAGCCCTCGCCCACGGCAGCCCCAGCATTTT,TRBV6-5,TRBJ1-5,.,.
CASSLGGLYEQYF,TGTGCCAGCAGCTTGGGGGGCTTGTACGAGCAGTACTTC,TRBV5-4,TRBJ2-7,.,.
CASSQSTSGRGLEETQYF,TGTGCCAGCAGCCAATCGACTAGCGGGAGAGGATTAGAAGAGACCCAGTACTTC,TRBV4-2,TRBJ2-5,.,TRBD2
CSVEGGAGNTIYF,TGCAGCGTTGAGGGGGGGGCTGGAAACACCATATATTTT,TRBV29-1,TRBJ1-3,.,.
CASSQGTSRYEQFF,TGCGCCAGCAGCCAAGGGACTAGTCGGTATGAGCAGTTCTTC,TRBV4-1,TRBJ2-1,.,TRBD2
CASGPRGQGDEKLFF,TGTGCTAGTGGCCCCAGGGGGCAGGGGGATGAAAAACTGTTTTTT,TRBV12-5,TRBJ1-4,.,TRBD1
CASSLTGGDNGYTF,TGTGCCAGCAGCTTGACAGGGGGTGACAATGGCTACACCTTC,TRBV5-6,TRBJ1-2,.,TRBD1
CASSGGGESTDTQYF,TGTGCCAGCAGCGGCGGGGGGGAAAGCACAGATACGCAGTATTTT,TRBV5-8,TRBJ2-3,.,TRBD2
CASSSTSSSYNEQFF,TGTGCCAGCAGCTCGACTAGCTCCTCCTACAATGAGCAGTTCTTC,TRBV7-8,TRBJ2-1,.,TRBD2
CASSPAGGNTEAFF,TGTGCCAGCTCACCCGCCGGAGGGAACACTGAAGCTTTCTTT,TRBV18,TRBJ1-1,once,.
CASSSRGTGEVEQYF,TGTGCCAGCAGCTCCCGTGGGACAGGGGAGGTGGAGCAGTACTTC,TRBV7-9,TRBJ2-7,.,TRBD1
CASSPTGTGNTIYF,TGTGCCAGCAGCCCGACAGGGACTGGAAACACCATATATTTT,TRBV7-2,TRBJ1-3,.,TRBD1
CASSYGFWRVEEQYF,TGTGCCAGCAGTTACGGTTTTTGGAGGGTGGAGGAGCAGTACTTC,TRBV6-5,TRBJ2-7,.,.
CASSGAMHLGNEKLFF,TGTGCCAGCAGTGGGGCTATGCACCTGGGTAATGAAAAACTGTTTTTT,TRBV2,TRBJ1-4,.,.
CASSQGTPDRVTYEQYF,TGTGCCAGCTCACAAGGGACGCCGGACAGGGTGACCTACGAGCAGTACTTC,TRBV18,TRBJ2-7,.,TRBD1
CAWSVGRGGNQPQHF,TGTGCCTGGAGTGTAGGCAGGGGTGGCAATCAGCCCCAGCATTTT,TRBV30,TRBJ1-5,.,.
CASSPGLEAYEQYF,TGTGCCAGCAGTCCAGGACTGGAAGCCTACGAGCAGTACTTC,TRBV6-5,TRBJ2-7,few,.
CASSLFRTEAFF,TGTGCCAGCAGCTTATTTCGGACTGAAGCTTTCTTT,TRBV7-2,TRBJ1-1,few,.
CASSLATSLPYEQYF,TGTGCCAGCAGCTTAGCGACTAGCCTACCCTACGAGCAGTACTTC,TRBV7-2,TRBJ2-7,.,TRBD2
CASSEQGPGELFF,TGTGCCAGCAGCGAACAGGGTCCGGGGGAGCTGTTTTTT,TRBV11-3,TRBJ2-2,.,.
CASSDQIYGYTF,TGTGCCAGCAGTGACCAGATCTATGGCTACACCTTC,TRBV6-4,TRBJ1-2,once,.
CASSSAGGTEAFF,TGTGCCAGCAGCTCCGCAGGGGGAACTGAAGCTTTCTTT,TRBV11-2,TRBJ1-1,.,TRBD1
CASSRSPDTDTQYF,TGTGCCAGCAGCCGGTCCCCCGACACAGATACGCAGTATTTT,TRBV2,TRBJ2-3,.,.
CASSLIRGDREQYF,TGCGCCAGCAGCTTGATTCGCGGAGACCGCGAGCAGTACTTC,TRBV5-1,TRBJ2-7,.,.
CASSSGLGGIRVNTIYF,TGTGCCAGCAGCTCCGGTTTGGGGGGGATCCGCGTAAACACCATATATTTT,TRBV7-8,TRBJ1-3,.,.
CASSRRGAEETQYF,TGTGCCAGCTCCCGACGGGGAGCCGAAGAGACCCAGTACTTC,TRBV9,TRBJ2-5,.,.
CASSLSGWDEKLFF,TGTGCCAGCAGCTTATCGGGGTGGGATGAAAAACTGTTTTTT,TRBV11-2,TRBJ1-4,.,.
CASSFESQGIGYGYTF,TGTGCCAGCAGCTTTGAGTCACAGGGGATCGGCTATGGCTACACCTTC,TRBV5-8,TRBJ1-2,.,TRBD1
CASSKGLAGDEQFF,TGTGCCAGCAGCAAGGGACTAGCGGGAGATGAGCAGTTCTTC,TRBV7-6,TRBJ2-1,few,TRBD2
CASSGTGERLNEQFF,TGTGCCAGCTCGGGAACAGGGGAGAGACTCAATGAGCAGTTCTTC,TRBV18,TRBJ2-1,.,TRBD1
CASSWKGAANEKLFF,TGTGCCAGCAGCTGGAAGGGGGCAGCTAATGAAAAACTGTTTTTT,TRBV5-6,TRBJ1-4,few,TRBD1
CASSQTTATYSGNTIYF,TGCGCCAGCAGCCAAACGACAGCAACCTACTCTGGAAACACCATATATTTT,TRBV4-1,TRBJ1-3,few,.
CAWSTTDSYGYTF,TGTGCCTGGAGTACAACCGACAGCTATGGCTACACCTTC,TRBV30,TRBJ1-2,few,.
CASSPSGSSYNEQFF,TGTGCCAGCAGCCCTAGCGGGAGCTCCTACAATGAGCAGTTCTTC,TRBV14,TRBJ2-1,.,TRBD2
CASSRPLLAGVDEQFF,TGTGCCAGCTCCCGTCCCTTATTAGCGGGAGTAGATGAGCAGTTCTTC,TRBV7-9,TRBJ2-1,.,TRBD2
CASSRLTGGNEQFF,TGTGCCAGCAGCAGATTGACAGGGGGCAATGAGCAGTTCTTC,TRBV7-2,TRBJ2-1,.,TRBD1
CAWSVGDRDADTQYF,TGTGCCTGGAGTGTAGGGGACAGGGACGCAGATACGCAGTATTTT,TRBV30,TRBJ2-3,.,TRBD1